What follows are 29 T cell receptor beta chains derived from one specimen sequenced in a study of tumor and adjacent non-tumor tissue in lung cancer. The library came from three nested PCR rounds adapted from ARM-PCR protocols. Using its own MiXCR run on the multiplex PCR reads, TCRdb lists one record per CDR3 protein. The sample lists 80,000 to 130,000 distinct CDR3 sequences; about 62% were seen once. The template was RNA from unsorted bulk tissue. More than 3 cm separated this lung sample from the edge of the tumor. The sample consisted of distant non-tumor lung tissue. The receptors come from a man aged 30 to 39 with non-small cell lung cancer.

This clonotype appeared once. The junction shows a germline mismatch at one end, possibly a read error. The chain joins TRBV11-2 to TRBJ1-2; D not certain. In germline, CDR1 is SGHAT, CDR2 FQNNGV. The CDR3 extends over 13 amino acids. The CDR3 spells CACSFGENYDYTF. Written as DNA, the CDR3 is TGTGCCTGCAGCTTCGGGGAGAACTATGACTACACCTTC. The full variable domain, in which reference TRBV11-2 and TRBJ1-2 provide the parts outside the CDR3, is EAGVAQSPRYKIIEKRQSVAFWCNPISGHATLYWYQQILGQGPKLLIQFQNNGVVDDSQLPKDRFSAERLKGVDSTLKIQPAKLEDSAVYLCACSFGENYDYTFGSGTRLTVV.

There are a few counts of this clonotype. A read error is possible here, since a much larger clone lies one base away. The rearrangement links TRBV12-3 or TRBV12-4 to TRBJ2-3; possibly TRBD1 for D (7 bases). CDR3 length: 13 residues. In DNA, the CDR3 is TGTGCCAGCAGCCGGGCGGGACAGAATACGCACTATTTT. Protein: CASSRAGQNTHYF.

Points on this clonotype: Compared with germline, one end of the junction differs, possibly owing to a read error. This chain uses TRBV6-2 or TRBV6-3 with TRBJ2-1; 9 bases fit TRBD2. Looked up from germline, CDR1 is MNHEY and CDR2 is SVGEGT. This CDR3 comprises 16 residues. CDR3 residues: CACSIAGVFSYNEKFF. CDR3 in DNA: TGTGCCTGCAGTATAGCGGGAGTTTTCTCCTACAATGAGAAGTTCTTC.

A note on this clonotype: One base away lies a much larger clone, so this may be a sequencing read error. The CDR3 protein is CASNSPLETQYF. CDR3 nucleotides: TGTGCCAGCAACTCACCGCTTGAGACCCAGTACTTC. The rearrangement links TRBV13 to TRBJ2-5, with no clear D. Germline V lookup: CDR1 PRHDT, CDR2 FYEKMQ (reference sequence). This CDR3 comprises 12 residues. V dropped 7 bases and J dropped 5 bases, with 11 bases sitting between them. Together with reference TRBV13 and TRBJ2-5, the CDR3 gives the full variable domain: AAGVIQSPRHLIKEKRETATLKCYPIPRHDTVYWYQQGPGQDPQFLISFYEKMQSDKGSIPDRFSAQQFSDYHSELNMSSLELGDSALYFCASNSPLETQYFGPGTRLLVL.

In this sample, this clonotype turned up many times. This sequence joins TRBV7-9 and TRBJ1-1, with 7 bases identical to TRBD1. The CDR3 runs 13 residues. With V trimmed by 5 bases and J by 3 bases, 3 bases remained unmatched. Germline loops: CDR1 SEHNR, CDR2 FQNEAQ (reference sequence). The CDR3 here is CASSPGTDTEAFF. In DNA form, the CDR3 reads TGTGCCAGCAGCCCAGGGACAGACACTGAAGCTTTCTTT. Based on the CDR3 plus reference TRBV7-9 and TRBJ1-1, the full variable domain is DTGVSQNPRHKITKRGQNVTFRCDPISEHNRLYWYRQTLGQGPEFLTYFQNEAQLEKSRLLSDRFSAERPKGSFSTLEIQRTEQGDSAMYLCASSPGTDTEAFFGQGTRLTVV.

To note about this clonotype: A read error may produce the germline difference seen at one junction end. The CDR3 DNA reads as TGTGCCTTCAGTGACGGGCCAGCCAATTTGGGCAATGAGCAGTTCTTC. This sequence encodes CAFSDGPANLGNEQFF. The chain uses TRBV10-3 and TRBJ2-1; D gene ambiguous. This CDR3 has 16 amino acids. CDR1 is ENHRY, CDR2 SYGVKD, per germline.

The rearrangement links TRBV24-1 to TRBJ2-1; D remains ambiguous. Trimming stripped 9 bases from V and 0 bases from J, with 14 bases between. Per germline, CDR1 KGHDR and CDR2 SFDVKD. The CDR3 has 15 residues. As DNA, the CDR3 is TGTGCCACCCCCATACGACCTAGCTCCTACAATGAGCAGTTCTTC. Protein product: CATPIRPSSYNEQFF.

The sample holds a few counts of this clonotype. At one end, the junction sequence differs from germline, possibly due to a read error. J is TRBJ2-3 and V is TRBV20-1, with TRBD2 identical over 7 bases. CDR3 length equals 14 residues. Germline-derived CDR1 and CDR2 are DFQATT and SNEGSKA (reference sequence). This CDR3 is CSAVCGLVLDMQYF. The CDR3 region has the DNA TGCAGTGCAGTATGCGGACTAGTTCTAGATATGCAGTATTTT.

With respect to this clonotype: Germline and junction disagree at one end, which may indicate a read error. The chain has TRBV6-6 and TRBJ2-1; the match to TRBD2 covers 9 bases. Germline lookup yields CDR1 MNHNY and CDR2 SVGAGI (reference sequence). The CDR3 is 15 residues long. This chain's CDR3 is CASRPSSGNYNEQLF. In nucleotides, the CDR3 is TGTGCCAGCAGACCTTCTAGCGGGAACTACAATGAGCAGCTCTTC.

V usage is TRBV20-1 and J usage is TRBJ2-7, with 8 bases identical to TRBD2. The CDR3 has 14 amino acids. Germline V lookup: CDR1 DFQATT, CDR2 SNEGSKA (reference sequence). The V segment lost 7 bases and the J segment 3 bases; nucleotides outside the gene matches: 11. Here the CDR3 DNA reads TGCAGTGTTAGTACCGGGACTAGGGGCTACGAGCAGTACTTC. It encodes CSVSTGTRGYEQYF.

This clonotype appeared once. This sequence joins TRBV20-1 and TRBJ2-3, with D possibly matching TRBD1 (6 bases). CDR1 DFQATT and CDR2 SNEGSKA come from the germline V gene (reference sequence). The CDR3 covers 14 residues. CDR3 DNA: TGCAGCCCCGGTACAGGGTTTGGCACAGATACGCAGTATTTT. It encodes CSPGTGFGTDTQYF.

As to this clonotype: A much larger clone sits a single nucleotide away, making a read error possible. The rearrangement joins TRBV11-3 to TRBJ2-7; possibly TRBD1 for D (6 bases). From germline, CDR1 is SGHNT and CDR2 YENEEA. The CDR3 contains 15 residues. Trimming pared 8 bases from V and 2 bases from J, leaving 19 bases between. CDR3 sequence reads: CASGQAGTRAYEQYF. CDR3 in DNA: TGTGCCAGCGGCCAGGCCGGGACAAGGGCCTACGAGCAGTACTTC.

This chain links TRBV11-2 with TRBJ2-7, with 7 bases that match TRBD2. The CDR3 has 15 residues. Germline loops: CDR1 SGHAT, CDR2 FQNNGV. CDR3 nucleotide sequence: TGTACCATCAGCTTAGGACGGGAGGCTGCCTACGAGCAGTACTTC. Residues: CTISLGREAAYEQYF.

To note about this clonotype: A much larger clone differs by one base, so this may be a read error. The chain carries TRBV20-1 and TRBJ2-1; 9 nucleotides line up with TRBD2. Germline V CDR1 and CDR2: DFQATT, SNEGSKA (reference sequence). The V segment lost 3 bases and the J segment 6 bases; nucleotides outside the gene matches: 0. This CDR3 is built from 12 residues. The DNA of the CDR3 is TGCAGTGCTAGGGGACTAGCCAATGAGCAGTTCTTC. Translation: CSARGLANEQFF.

This clonotype has a handful of counts. An end of the junction does not agree with germline; a read error may underlie this. CDR3 coding DNA: TGTAGTGCTAGACCCGGACTAGCCTACGATGAGCAGTTCTTC. Its translation: CSARPGLAYDEQFF. J is TRBJ2-1 and V is TRBV20-1; 8 bases agree with TRBD2. CDR3 length equals 14 residues. CDR1 is DFQATT, CDR2 SNEGSKA, per germline (reference sequence).

This clonotype has only one observation. One end of the junction does not line up with germline, which may come from a read error. The chain carries TRBV20-1 and TRBJ2-7; 9 nucleotides line up with TRBD1. In germline, CDR1 is DFQATT, CDR2 SNEGSKA (reference sequence). CDR3 length equals 13 residues. The CDR3 loop is CSGDREDTYELYF. CDR3 in DNA: TGTAGTGGGGACAGGGAGGACACCTACGAGCTGTACTTC.

Comments on this clonotype: The junction differs from germline at one of its ends, possibly a read error. The chain recombines TRBV29-1 with TRBJ2-2; possible D gene TRBD1, 6 bases. Germline loops: CDR1 SQVTM, CDR2 ANQGSEA. The CDR3 loop spans 16 amino acids. CDR3 in DNA: TGCAGCGTTGAGCCCCTGAGGGGGTCGGGAACCGGGGAGCTAGTTTTT. It yields the protein CSVEPLRGSGTGELVF.

This clonotype came up a few times. V gene TRBV20-1 combines with J gene TRBJ2-3; 8 nucleotides agree with TRBD2. Germline trimming cut 2 bases from V and 2 bases from J; bases unmatched to any gene: 3. The CDR3 loop spans 14 amino acids. Germline V gene data show CDR1 as DFQATT and CDR2 as SNEGSKA (reference sequence). The CDR3 loop reads CSARPGRATDTQYF. In DNA, the CDR3 is TGCAGTGCTAGACCCGGGAGGGCCACAGATACGCAGTATTTT.

This clonotype was counted a few times. At one boundary the junction diverges from the germline segment, which might be a read error. V and J are TRBV7-9 and TRBJ1-4, with 8 positions matching TRBD1. The CDR3 consists of 15 residues. Germline CDR1 is SEHNR and CDR2 is FQNEAQ (reference sequence). The chain's CDR3 is CASSLAQGAREKLFF. Here the CDR3 DNA reads TGTGCTAGCAGCTTAGCGCAGGGGGCAAGGGAAAAACTGTTTTTT.

Of note for this clonotype: Because the CDR3 is missing its conserved closing phenylalanine or tryptophan, this is likely a read error. The genes are TRBV5-4 and TRBJ2-2; D might be TRBD1 (5 bases). CDR3 length equals 14 residues. The germline V gene has CDR1 SGHNT and CDR2 YYREEE (reference sequence). CDR3 nucleotide sequence: TGTGCCAGCAGTTTGGATCAGGGAATCGGGGAGCTGTTTTCT. Translated, it gives CASSLDQGIGELFS.

Remarks on this clonotype: The junction differs from germline at one of its ends, possibly a read error. The chain links TRBV12-3 or TRBV12-4 to TRBJ2-1; 9 nucleotides match TRBD1. This CDR3 is 15 amino acids long. The DNA of the CDR3 is TGTGGCAGCAGCGAACGGGACAGGGTTTTCAACGGGCAGTTCTTC. Translated: CGSSERDRVFNGQFF.

As for this clonotype: A read error may be the cause here, since a much bigger clone is one base away. The chain couples TRBV5-8 to TRBJ1-1; D gene unclear. The CDR3 runs 12 residues. Germline CDR1 is SGHTS and CDR2 is YDEGEE. The CDR3 loop is CVSSLLSGNAFF. CDR3 DNA: TGTGTCAGCAGCTTGTTATCGGGGAATGCTTTCTTT.

J is TRBJ2-3 and V is TRBV14; D gene ambiguous. Germline V CDR1 and CDR2: SGHDN, FVKESK. The CDR3 is made up of 17 amino acids. Trimming took 0 bases from V and 8 from J, leaving 21 bases between them. CDR3 DNA: TGTGCCAGCAGCCAAGAAGCCACAGCGTCCCCCCGAGGTACGCAGTATTTT. Translating gives CASSQEATASPRGTQYF.

The rearrangement links TRBV11-2 to TRBJ2-3, with D perhaps matching TRBD1 (6 bases). Per the germline V gene, CDR1 is SGHAT and CDR2 is FQNNGV. The CDR3 runs 13 residues. V shed 2 bases and J shed 5 bases, with 8 bases lying between them. The CDR3 DNA is TGTGCCAGCAGCTTACCGGACAGAGATACGCAGTATTTT. Its protein product is CASSLPDRDTQYF.

This clonotype was observed a handful of times. An end of the junction does not agree with germline; a read error may underlie this. The rearrangement links TRBV4-1 to TRBJ2-2; D not resolved. The CDR3 covers 13 residues. Looked up from germline, CDR1 is MGHRA and CDR2 is YSYEKL. CDR3 in amino acids: CASSQDLNGELFF. DNA for the CDR3: TGCGCCAGCAGTCAAGATTTAAACGGGGAGCTGTTTTTT.

The chain has TRBV11-2 and TRBJ2-1; D is unresolved. Trimming left V 6 bases short and J 5 bases short, with 17 bases between. CDR1 is SGHAT and CDR2 is FQNNGV in the germline V gene. CDR3 length: 15 amino acids. CDR3 in amino acids: CASSYRRREHNEQFF. The CDR3 DNA sequence: TGTGCCAGCAGTTATAGGCGAAGAGAACACAATGAGCAGTTCTTC.

Comments on this clonotype: One junction end disagrees with the germline gene, perhaps due to a read error. V and J are TRBV20-1 and TRBJ1-1, with D perhaps TRBD1 (5 bases). Germline assignment: CDR1 DFQATT and CDR2 SNEGSKA (reference sequence). The CDR3 spans 16 residues. The CDR3 loop is CSSRDRDLSGYTEAFF. The CDR3 DNA is TGCAGTTCTAGAGATCGGGACTTGAGTGGGTACACTGAAGCTTTCTTT.

Remarks on this clonotype: Because it lacks the conserved phenylalanine or tryptophan at the end, this CDR3 is likely a read error. The rearrangement links TRBV10-3 to TRBJ2-3, with a tentative D call TRBD2 (7 bases). This CDR3 is built from 14 residues. Germline V gene lookup returns CDR1 ENHRY and CDR2 SYGVKD. Here the CDR3 DNA reads TGTGCCATCACTGAGAGGGGGGGCACAGATAGGCAGTATTTG. Amino acid sequence: CAITERGGTDRQYL.

As for this clonotype: A much larger clone is a single base away; this may be a read error. This chain connects TRBV20-1 to TRBJ2-3, with 12 bases that match TRBD2. The CDR3 has 15 residues. The germline V gene encodes CDR1 DFQATT and CDR2 SNEGSKA (reference sequence). The V and J ends lost 4 bases and 4 bases, in that order; junction bases with no gene match: 6. The CDR3 spells CSAILAGGAADTQYF. CDR3 sequence (DNA): TGCAGTGCTATCCTAGCGGGGGGGGCGGCAGATACGCAGTATTTT.